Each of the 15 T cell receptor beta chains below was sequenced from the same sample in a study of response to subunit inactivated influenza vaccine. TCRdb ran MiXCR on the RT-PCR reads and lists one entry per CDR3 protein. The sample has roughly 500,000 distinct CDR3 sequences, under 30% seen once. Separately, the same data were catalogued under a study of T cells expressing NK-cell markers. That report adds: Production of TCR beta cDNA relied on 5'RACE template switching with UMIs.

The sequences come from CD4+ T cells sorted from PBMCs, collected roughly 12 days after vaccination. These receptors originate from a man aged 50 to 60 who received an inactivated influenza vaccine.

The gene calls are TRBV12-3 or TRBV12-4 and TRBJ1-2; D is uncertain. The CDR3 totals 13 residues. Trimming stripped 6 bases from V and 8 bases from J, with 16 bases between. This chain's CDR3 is CASSSLRRIGYTF. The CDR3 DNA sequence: TGTGCCAGCAGCAGCCTCAGGAGGATCGGCTACACCTTC.

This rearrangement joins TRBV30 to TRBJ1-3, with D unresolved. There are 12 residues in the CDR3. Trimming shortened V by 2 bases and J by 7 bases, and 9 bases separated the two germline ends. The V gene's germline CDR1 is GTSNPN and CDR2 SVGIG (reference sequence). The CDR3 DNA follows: TGTGCCTGGAGTCTTGGGCAGAACACCATATATTTT. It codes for CAWSLGQNTIYF.

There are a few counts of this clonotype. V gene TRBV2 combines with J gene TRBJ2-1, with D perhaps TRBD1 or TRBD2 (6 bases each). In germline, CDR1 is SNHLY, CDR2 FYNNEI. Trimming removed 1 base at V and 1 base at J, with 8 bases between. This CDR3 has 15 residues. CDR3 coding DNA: TGTGCCAGCAGTGAAGGAGGGGGGTCCTACAATGAGCAGTTCTTC. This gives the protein CASSEGGGSYNEQFF.

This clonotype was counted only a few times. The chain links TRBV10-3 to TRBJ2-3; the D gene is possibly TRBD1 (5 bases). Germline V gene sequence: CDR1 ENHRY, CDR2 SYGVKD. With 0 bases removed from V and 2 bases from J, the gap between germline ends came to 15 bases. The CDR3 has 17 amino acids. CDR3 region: CAISESKQGSSTDTQYF. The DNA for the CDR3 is TGTGCCATCAGTGAGTCGAAGCAGGGAAGCTCCACAGATACGCAGTATTTT.

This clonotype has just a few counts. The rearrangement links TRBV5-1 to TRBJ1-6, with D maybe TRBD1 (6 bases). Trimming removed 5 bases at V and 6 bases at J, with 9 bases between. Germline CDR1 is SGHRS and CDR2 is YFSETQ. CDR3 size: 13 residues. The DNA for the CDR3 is TGCGCCAGCAGATCGGACAGTAATTCACCCCTCCACTTT. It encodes CASRSDSNSPLHF.

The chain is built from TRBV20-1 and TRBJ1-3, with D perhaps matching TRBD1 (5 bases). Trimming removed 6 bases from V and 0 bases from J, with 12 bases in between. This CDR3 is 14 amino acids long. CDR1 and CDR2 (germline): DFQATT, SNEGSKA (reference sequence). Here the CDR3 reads CSASQTVSGNTIYF. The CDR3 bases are TGCAGTGCGTCACAGACAGTCTCTGGAAACACCATATATTTT.

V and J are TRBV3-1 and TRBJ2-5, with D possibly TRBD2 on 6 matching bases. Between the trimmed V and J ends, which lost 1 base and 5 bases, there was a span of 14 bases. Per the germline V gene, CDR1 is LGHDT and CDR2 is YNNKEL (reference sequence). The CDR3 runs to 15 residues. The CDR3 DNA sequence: TGTGCCAGCAGCCAAGGGGGGACTTCCGCCGAGACCCAGTACTTC. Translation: CASSQGGTSAETQYF.

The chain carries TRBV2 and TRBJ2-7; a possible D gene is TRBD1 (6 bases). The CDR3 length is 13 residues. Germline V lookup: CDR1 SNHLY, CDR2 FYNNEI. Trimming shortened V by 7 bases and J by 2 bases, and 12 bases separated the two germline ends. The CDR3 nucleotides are TGTGCCAGCACCACGGACAGAGCCTACGAGCAGTACTTC. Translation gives CASTTDRAYEQYF.

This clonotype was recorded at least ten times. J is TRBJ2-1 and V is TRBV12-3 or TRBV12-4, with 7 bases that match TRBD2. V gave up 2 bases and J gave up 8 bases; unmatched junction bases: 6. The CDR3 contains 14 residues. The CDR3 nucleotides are TGTGCCAGCAGTTTATCGGGAGGAGGCTATGAGCAGTTCTTC. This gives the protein CASSLSGGGYEQFF.

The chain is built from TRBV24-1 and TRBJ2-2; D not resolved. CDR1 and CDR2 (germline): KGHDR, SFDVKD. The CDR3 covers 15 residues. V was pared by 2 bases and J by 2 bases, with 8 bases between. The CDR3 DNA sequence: TGTGCCACCAGTGATTCATCGACCAACACCGGGGAGCTGTTTTTT. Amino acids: CATSDSSTNTGELFF.

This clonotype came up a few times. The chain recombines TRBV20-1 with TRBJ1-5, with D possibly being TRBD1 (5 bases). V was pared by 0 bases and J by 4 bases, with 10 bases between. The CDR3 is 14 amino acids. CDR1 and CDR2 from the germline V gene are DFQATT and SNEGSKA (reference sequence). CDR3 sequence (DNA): TGCAGTGCTAGAGAACGGGGCTGGAATCAGCCCCAGCATTTT. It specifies CSARERGWNQPQHF.

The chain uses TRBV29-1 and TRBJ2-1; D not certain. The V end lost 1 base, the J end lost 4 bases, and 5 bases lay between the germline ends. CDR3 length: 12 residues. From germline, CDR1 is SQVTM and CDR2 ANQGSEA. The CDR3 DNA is TGCAGCGTTGAAGCGGGTTACAATGAGCAGTTCTTC. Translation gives CSVEAGYNEQFF.

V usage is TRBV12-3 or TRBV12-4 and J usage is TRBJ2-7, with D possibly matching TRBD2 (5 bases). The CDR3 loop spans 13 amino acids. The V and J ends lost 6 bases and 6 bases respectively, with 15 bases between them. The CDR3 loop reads CASSTLREPEQYF. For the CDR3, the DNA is TGTGCCAGCAGCACCCTCCGGGAACCCGAGCAGTACTTC.

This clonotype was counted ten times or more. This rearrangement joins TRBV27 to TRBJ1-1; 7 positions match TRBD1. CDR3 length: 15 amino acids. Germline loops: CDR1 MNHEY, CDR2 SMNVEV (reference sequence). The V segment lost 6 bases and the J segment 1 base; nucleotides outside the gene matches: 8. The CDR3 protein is CASRETGLGNTEAFF. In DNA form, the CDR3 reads TGTGCCAGCAGGGAGACAGGGCTCGGGAACACTGAAGCTTTCTTT.

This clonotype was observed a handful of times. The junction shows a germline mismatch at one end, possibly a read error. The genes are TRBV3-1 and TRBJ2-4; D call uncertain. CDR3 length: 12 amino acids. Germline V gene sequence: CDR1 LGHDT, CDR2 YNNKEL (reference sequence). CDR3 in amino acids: CASSQGARQVIF. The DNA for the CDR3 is TGTGCCAGCAGCCAAGGTGCGCGGCAGGTAATCTTC.